Below are 18 T cell receptor beta chains sequenced from a single sample in a study of T cell responses to AZD1222 COVID-19 vaccine. The repertoire was sequenced with immunoSEQ multiplex PCR; TCRdb's copy has only in-frame clones and lacks some. Among 90,000 to 150,000 clones listed, approximately 90% were seen once. Specimen: peripheral blood, collected on day 0 of AZD1222 vaccination. The receptors derive from an adult in good health.

The chain combines TRBV5-6 with TRBJ2-7; D call uncertain. In germline, CDR1 is SGHDT, CDR2 YYEEEE. The CDR3 totals 12 residues. V lost 5 bases and J lost 1, with 7 bases in between. This CDR3 reads CASSRRSYEQYF. CDR3 DNA: TGTGCCAGCAGTCGCCGTTCCTACGAGCAGTACTTC.

CDR3 sequence: CASSLGQVGQPQHF. The CDR3 coding sequence is TGTGCCAGCAGCTTGGGACAGGTGGGTCAGCCCCAGCATTTT. V gene TRBV5-8 combines with J gene TRBJ1-5; tentatively, D is TRBD1 (6 bases). CDR1 is SGHTS, CDR2 YDEGEE, per germline. The CDR3 runs to 14 residues. The V gene lost 0 bases and the J gene lost 6 bases, with 10 bases spanning the gap.

The chain links TRBV9 to TRBJ1-4; D gene unclear. The CDR3 runs to 15 residues. Trimming cost V 4 bases and J 5 bases, with 15 bases left between them. CDR1 SGDLS and CDR2 YYNGEE come from the germline V gene. CDR3 in amino acids: CASSNIEGLNEKLFF. The CDR3 nucleotides read TGTGCCAGCAGCAATATAGAAGGATTGAATGAAAAACTGTTTTTT.

This clone was observed a single time. This sequence joins TRBV4-3 and TRBJ2-3, with unresolved D. The CDR3 runs to 13 residues. The germline V gene has CDR1 LGHNA and CDR2 YSLEER. V was trimmed by 1 base and J by 3 bases, leaving 5 bases between them. CDR3 DNA: TGCGCCAGCAGCCAAGCCACAACAGATACGCAGTATTTT. This sequence encodes CASSQATTDTQYF.

V usage is TRBV11-1 and J usage is TRBJ2-7, with D perhaps matching TRBD1 (6 bases). CDR3 length: 13 amino acids. Trimming removed 5 bases at V and 6 bases at J, with 14 bases between. The V gene's germline CDR1 is SGHAT and CDR2 FQDESV (reference sequence). The CDR3: CASSANHRVEQYF. The CDR3, as DNA: TGTGCCAGCAGCGCGAATCACAGGGTCGAGCAGTACTTC.

This clone showed up just a few times. The chain links TRBV24-1 to TRBJ1-3, with D possibly matching TRBD1 (6 bases). The V end lost 5 bases, the J end lost 2 bases, and 9 bases lay between the germline ends. This CDR3 is built from 14 residues. Germline V gives CDR1 KGHDR, CDR2 SFDVKD. The CDR3 bases are TGTGCCACCAGTGGAACAGGGCCTGGAAACACCATATATTTT. This translates into CATSGTGPGNTIYF.

V gene TRBV28 combines with J gene TRBJ1-2, with D unresolved. Germline V lookup: CDR1 MDHEN, CDR2 SYDVKM. Between the trimmed V and J ends, which lost 5 bases and 3 bases, there was a span of 13 bases. This CDR3 comprises 14 residues. CDR3 bases: TGTGCCAGCAGTGTGGGGTCTTCGGACTATGGCTACACCTTC. This sequence encodes CASSVGSSDYGYTF.

The chain uses TRBV10-3 and TRBJ1-1; D is uncertain. Germline V gene sequence: CDR1 ENHRY, CDR2 SYGVKD. This CDR3 has 14 amino acids. The V gene lost 7 bases and the J gene lost 3 bases, with 15 bases spanning the gap. The CDR3 loop reads CAIKTRRWDTEAFF. The DNA for the CDR3 is TGTGCCATCAAAACACGCAGATGGGACACTGAAGCTTTCTTT.

V is TRBV9 and J is TRBJ1-2, with 10 bases matching TRBD1. From germline, CDR1 is SGDLS and CDR2 YYNGEE. The V gene end was trimmed by 4 bases and the J gene end by 4 bases; junction bases not matched to a gene: 10. The CDR3 is 16 residues long. The CDR3: CASSKSGQGGPYGYTF. In nucleotides, the CDR3 is TGTGCCAGCAGCAAATCCGGACAGGGGGGACCCTATGGCTACACCTTC.

The chain links TRBV28 to TRBJ2-1, with 11 bases identical to TRBD2. Germline trimming cut 5 bases from V and 8 bases from J; bases unmatched to any gene: 8. The CDR3 is made up of 15 amino acids. Germline CDR1 and CDR2: MDHEN and SYDVKM. Here the CDR3 reads CASSPRLAGLYEQFF. CDR3 in DNA: TGTGCCAGCAGTCCGCGACTAGCGGGGCTCTATGAGCAGTTCTTC.

This chain joins TRBV5-1 and TRBJ2-7; D is unresolved. Germline V CDR1 and CDR2: SGHRS, YFSETQ. The length of the CDR3 is 13 residues. Trimming shortened V by 1 base and J by 2 bases, and 7 bases separated the two germline ends. The CDR3 protein is CASSLTAAYEQYF. CDR3 sequence (DNA): TGCGCCAGCAGCTTGACAGCAGCCTACGAGCAGTACTTC.

The chain employs TRBV3-1 (or the pseudogene TRBV3-2) and TRBJ2-4; D possibly corresponds to TRBD2 (5 bases). This CDR3 spans 16 amino acids. Germline V gives CDR1 LGHDT, CDR2 YNNKEL (reference sequence). The germline V and J ends were trimmed by 4 bases and 0 bases, with 13 bases remaining between them. The CDR3 bases are TGTGCCAGCAGCCCCAGGACTTCGATAGCCAAAAACATTCAGTACTTC. It is translated as CASSPRTSIAKNIQYF.

J is TRBJ1-2 and V is TRBV5-3, with D possibly TRBD1 on 6 matching bases. TRBV5-3 is recorded as an ORF, its role being uncertain. The CDR3 consists of 15 residues. The V and J ends lost 0 bases and 6 bases respectively, with 15 bases between them. Here the CDR3 reads CARSLGSTGRDGYTF. Here the CDR3 DNA reads TGTGCCAGAAGCTTGGGCTCTACAGGGAGGGATGGCTACACCTTC.

The chain joins TRBV21-1 to TRBJ2-2; the table's TRBD2 call for D was not verified on the DNA. TRBV21-1 is termed a pseudogene. The CDR3 contains 17 residues. In DNA, the CDR3 is TGTGCCAGCAGCACCGCATCGCGGGCAGCGAACACCGGGGAGCTGTTTTTT. The encoded protein is CASSTASRAANTGELFF.

This clone was detected only a few times. The rearrangement joins TRBV5-1 to TRBJ1-6, with D unclear. CDR3 size: 14 residues. Trimming cost V 5 bases and J 7 bases, with 13 bases left between them. Per the germline V gene, CDR1 is SGHRS and CDR2 is YFSETQ. CDR3 nucleotides: TGCGCCAGCAGGGGGTTGAGCGGGAATTCACCCCTCCACTTT. Protein: CASRGLSGNSPLHF.

The rearrangement links TRBV7-2 to TRBJ2-1; 9 bases align to TRBD2. V was clipped by 5 bases and J by 0 bases; unmatched bases: 5. The CDR3 is 16 residues long. The V gene's germline CDR1 is SGHTA and CDR2 FQGNSA. The CDR3 region is CASSPLRGGSYNEQFF. For the CDR3, the DNA is TGTGCCAGCAGCCCCTTGCGGGGGGGCTCCTACAATGAGCAGTTCTTC.

V usage is TRBV19 and J usage is TRBJ2-2, with 7 nucleotides matching TRBD2. V lost 6 bases to trimming and J lost 1 base; unmatched junction nucleotides: 2. Per germline, CDR1 LNHDA and CDR2 SQIVND (reference sequence). The CDR3 loop spans 14 amino acids. CDR3 loop: CASRGGGNTGELFF. CDR3 nucleotides: TGTGCCAGTAGGGGCGGGGGGAACACCGGGGAGCTGTTTTTT.

The chain carries TRBV28 and TRBJ1-2, with TRBD1 matching over 9 bases. Germline V gene lookup returns CDR1 MDHEN and CDR2 SYDVKM. The CDR3 covers 14 residues. V shed 2 bases and J 7 bases; nucleotides not matched to a gene: 5. The CDR3 sequence: CASSLTGQGGGYTF. The DNA for the CDR3 is TGTGCCAGCAGTTTAACGGGACAGGGTGGTGGCTACACCTTC.